This T cell receptor beta chain was sequenced in a study of OX40 agonist ivuxolimab in advanced cancers. Whole-study results and caveats: Clonal expansion from baseline to week 6 occurred in both CD4+ and CD8+ T cells. Low normalized T-cell clonal expansion was additionally recorded for some nonresponders.

TCRdb's copy holds only in-frame clones and misses some; the assay was immunoSEQ multiplex PCR. Of 50,000 to 70,000 clones in the sample, roughly 87% were seen once. Comment on this clone: Its target is not known.

V dropped 5 bases and J dropped 1; count of bases not matched to a gene: 9. This CDR3 spans 16 amino acids. Germline CDR1 MDHEN, CDR2 SYDVKM. The chain carries TRBV28 and TRBJ2-7, with 9 bases lining up with TRBD1. This receptor was obtained from an adult with an advanced solid tumor such as melanoma, head and neck, liver or kidney cancer. The source was CD4+ or CD8+ T cells sorted from blood, collected in a trial of the OX40 agonist ivuxolimab. DNA of the CDR3: TGTGCCAGCAGTCCCCGGGACAGGGTGGGTTCCTACGAGCAGTACGTC. This translates into CASSPRDRVGSYEQYV.